Listed below are T cell receptor beta chains from one sample, sequenced in a study of blood T cell repertoires in COVID-19. Only in-frame clones appear in the TCRdb table, and some are missing; sequencing was by immunoSEQ multiplex PCR. Here the sample spans 350,000 or so clones, around 87% being singletons. The sample was peripheral blood. The receptor source for this set is a woman aged 25 to 45 with COVID-19, enrolled during active disease. Each CDR3 is given with its conserved first and last residue. The D gene is left open where the match is weak.

>TRBV2|TRBJ2-1|TRBD2
CASSELAGGYHEQFF
>TRBV27|TRBJ2-3|NA
CASSPLRPGADTQYF
>TRBV3-1/TRBV3-2|TRBJ2-2|TRBD2
CASSRRPSGSGPGELFF
>TRBV30|TRBJ1-6|NA
CAWSVGPPGAEESPLHF
>TRBV5-4|TRBJ2-7|NA
CASSPAGLYEQYF
>TRBV11-3|TRBJ2-1|TRBD1
CASSLGPPGQGGNEQFF
>TRBV3-1/TRBV3-2|TRBJ1-5|NA
CASSPGTPSLPQHF
>TRBV4-1|TRBJ1-5|NA
CASSQGYSNQPQHF
>TRBV3-1/TRBV3-2|TRBJ1-4|TRBD1
CASSRDSNEKLFF
>TRBV11-3|TRBJ1-5|TRBD1
CASSLVVTGAKPQHF
>TRBV6-6|TRBJ2-2|NA
CASRLRGTGELFF
>TRBV5-1|TRBJ2-3|NA
CASSPSGLESDTQYF
>TRBV28|TRBJ2-7|NA
CASTQTGSYEQYF
>TRBV19|TRBJ2-1|TRBD1
CASSTSGTGANEQFF
>TRBV19|TRBJ2-7|NA
CASSIMAGTSYEQYF
>TRBV6-5|TRBJ2-7|NA
CASSNRESLEQYF
>TRBV6-2/TRBV6-3|TRBJ2-7|NA
CASSTGIYEQYF
>TRBV19|TRBJ2-5|TRBD2
CASSGLAGETQYF
>TRBV27|TRBJ2-7|TRBD1
CASSLIGTGGFEQYF
>TRBV5-5|TRBJ2-4|TRBD1
CASSLLTGVDIQYF
>TRBV7-9|TRBJ1-1|NA
CASSYSGNTEAFF
>TRBV6-5|TRBJ2-7|TRBD1
CASSWDRGLYEQYF
>TRBV20-1|TRBJ2-2|NA
CSTGDTGELFF
>TRBV2|TRBJ2-7|TRBD1
CASTRQGYEQYF
>TRBV4-2|TRBJ2-2|NA
CASSQEAAGELFF
>TRBV9|TRBJ1-1|NA
CASSVGGGRTEAFF
>TRBV11-2|TRBJ2-7|TRBD2
CASSLAGGPSYEQYF
>TRBV15|TRBJ1-5|TRBD1
CATSRFDRANQPQHF
>TRBV4-1|TRBJ1-2|TRBD1
CASSQNGQVWGYTF
>TRBV18|TRBJ1-6|TRBD1
CASSRDSDYNSPLHF
>TRBV7-9|TRBJ1-5|NA
CASSFPPFDRVSNQPQHF
>TRBV7-2|TRBJ2-5|TRBD2
CASSTRLAGGPYAETQYF
>TRBV18|TRBJ2-3|TRBD1
CASSKRTGIGTDTQYF
>TRBV9|TRBJ1-2|NA
CASSTPGTGGYGYTF
>TRBV19|TRBJ2-4|NA
CASSPDQGKLAKNIQYF
>TRBV7-3|TRBJ2-2|TRBD2
CASSLRTSGVRELFF
>TRBV9|TRBJ1-3|NA
CASSLASGVGNTIYF
>TRBV28|TRBJ2-7|TRBD2
CASRNSGNYEQYF
>TRBV30|TRBJ2-7|NA
CAWSVRRGNLGGEQYF
>TRBV5-1|TRBJ1-5|TRBD1
CASSLGQGDNQPQHF
>TRBV10-3|TRBJ1-2|TRBD1
CAISKSTGGIWGYTF
>TRBV7-8|TRBJ1-1|NA
CASSFSGVYEAFF
>TRBV11-3|TRBJ2-2|NA
CASSLELSGANTGELFF
>TRBV10-2|TRBJ2-2|NA
CASLATGELFF
>TRBV7-6|TRBJ1-2|NA
CASSDLNYRDNYGYTF
>TRBV7-9|TRBJ2-3|TRBD2
CASTRDGLATDTQYF
>TRBV6-5|TRBJ1-1|TRBD1
CASSFPPTGENTEAFF
>TRBV13|TRBJ2-7|NA
CASSYWEDSYEQYF
>TRBV28|TRBJ2-1|TRBD2
CASSSTQGGRFVEQFF
>TRBV4-2|TRBJ2-3|TRBD2
CASSQETPSGYTDTQYF
>TRBV3-1/TRBV3-2|TRBJ1-5|TRBD1
CASSSGQGGQPQHF
>TRBV2|TRBJ2-1|TRBD2
CASSEAGLAGTYNEQFF
>TRBV18|TRBJ1-1|NA
CASSPRTTATNTEAFF
>TRBV10-3|TRBJ2-2|TRBD2
CAISMTSGPPDTGELFF
>TRBV6-6|TRBJ2-5|TRBD1
CASSFRGRETQYF